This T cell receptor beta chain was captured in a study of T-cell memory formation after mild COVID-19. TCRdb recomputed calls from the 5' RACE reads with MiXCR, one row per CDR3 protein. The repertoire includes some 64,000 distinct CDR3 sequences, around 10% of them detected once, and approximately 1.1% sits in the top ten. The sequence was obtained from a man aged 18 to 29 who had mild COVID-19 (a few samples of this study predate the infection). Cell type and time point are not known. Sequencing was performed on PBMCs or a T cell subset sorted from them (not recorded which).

The CDR3 protein is CASSTGTGEGYGYTF. DNA of the CDR3: TGTGCCAGCAGTACCGGGACAGGGGAGGGCTATGGCTACACCTTC. The gene calls are TRBV6-6 and TRBJ1-2; the match to TRBD1 covers 10 bases. From germline, CDR1 is MNHNY and CDR2 SVGAGI (reference sequence). The CDR3 runs 15 residues. V lost 5 bases and J lost 4; bases outside the gene matches: 7.